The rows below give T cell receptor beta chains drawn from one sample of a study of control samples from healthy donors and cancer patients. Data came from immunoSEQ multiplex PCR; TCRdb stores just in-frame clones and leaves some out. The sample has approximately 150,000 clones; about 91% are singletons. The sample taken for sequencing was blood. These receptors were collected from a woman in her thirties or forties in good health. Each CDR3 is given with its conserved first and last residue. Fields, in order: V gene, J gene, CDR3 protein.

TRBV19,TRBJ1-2,CASSSEALYGYTF
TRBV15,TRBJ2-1,CATSRDWFSSYNEQFF
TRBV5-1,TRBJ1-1,CASSSGTGSTEAFF
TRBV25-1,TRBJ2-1,CASSPPGGEDNEQFF
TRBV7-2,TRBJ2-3,CASSLVLGTQYF
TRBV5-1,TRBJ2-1,CASRGTSVLNEQFF
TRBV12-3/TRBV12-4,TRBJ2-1,CASSLGPGGQFF
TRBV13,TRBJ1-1,CASSSDRVEAFF
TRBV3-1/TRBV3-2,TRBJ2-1,CASNRDYRADEQFF
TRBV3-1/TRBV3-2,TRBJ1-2,CASSRAGRGGTGGYTF
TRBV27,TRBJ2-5,CASSLSPQGAGETQYF
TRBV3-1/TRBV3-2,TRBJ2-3,CASSQRERQYF
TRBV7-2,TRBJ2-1,CASSQASGPYNEQFF
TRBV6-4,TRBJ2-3,CASSQLAGGADTQYF
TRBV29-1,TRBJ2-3,CSVLRGETDTQYF
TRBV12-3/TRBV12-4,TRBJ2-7,CASSFSGYEQYF
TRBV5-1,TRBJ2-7,CASRFPEEDRPPWEQYF
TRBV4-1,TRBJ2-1,CASSQGGGSYNEQFF
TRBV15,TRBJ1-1,CATSRDYGGGRNTEAFF
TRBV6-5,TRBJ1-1,CASRNRQSEAFF
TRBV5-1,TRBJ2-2,CASSLVAGTTNTGELFF
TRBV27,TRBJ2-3,CASSSGQGEGDTQYF